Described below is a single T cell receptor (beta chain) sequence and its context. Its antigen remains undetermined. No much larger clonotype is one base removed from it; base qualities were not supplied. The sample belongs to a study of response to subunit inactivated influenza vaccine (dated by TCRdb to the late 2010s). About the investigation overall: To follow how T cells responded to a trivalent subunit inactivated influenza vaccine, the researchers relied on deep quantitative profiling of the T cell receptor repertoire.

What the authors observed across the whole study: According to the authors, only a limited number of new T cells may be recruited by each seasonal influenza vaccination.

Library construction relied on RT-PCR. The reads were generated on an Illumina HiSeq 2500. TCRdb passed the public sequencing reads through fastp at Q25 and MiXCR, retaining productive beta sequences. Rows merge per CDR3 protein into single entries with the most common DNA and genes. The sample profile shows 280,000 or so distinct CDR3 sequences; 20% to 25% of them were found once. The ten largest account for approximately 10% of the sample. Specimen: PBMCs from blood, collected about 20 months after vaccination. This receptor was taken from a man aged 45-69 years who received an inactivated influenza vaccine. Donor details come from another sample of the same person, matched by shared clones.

The CDR3: CASSDEHGEQYF. Here is the DNA: TGTGCCAGCAGCGACGAACACGGCGAGCAGTACTTC. The sequence links TRBV13 to TRBJ2-7; the D gene remains uncertain. V is pared back by 5 bases and J by 6 bases, with 11 bases lying between the germline termini. CDR1 and CDR2, per the germline V gene (reference sequence), are PRHDT and FYEKMQ. Spanning cysteine to phenylalanine, the CDR3 consists of 12 amino acids. The sequence is cut down to CDR3 DNA, 36 bases in frame from base 1.